A single TCR beta chain is shown here with its context. The read ends 3 residues shy of where the CDR3 ends; the end is completed using the germline J gene. These data come from a study of T cells in women clearing cervical HPV infection. The wider study: HLA type could not be excluded as a confounder.

This table comes from immunoSEQ multiplex PCR, and its TCRdb copy is limited to in-frame clones, with some not included. The sample table includes around 25,000 clones. CDR3 length equals 16 residues. Per the germline V gene, CDR1 is GTSNPN and CDR2 is SVGIG (reference sequence). Deletions cut 0 bases from V and 0 bases from J, with 15 bases between. All participants had a single incident cervical HPV16 infection, and prevalent HPV16 infections were excluded. The receptor comes from a woman between 18 and 69 years old with a cervical HPV16 infection that either progressed to CIN3+ or cleared (not recorded which). Sequenced material: blood buffy coat. This chain uses TRBV30 with TRBJ2-7; maybe TRBD1 (6 bases). CDR3 bases read: TGTGCCTGGAGTGTAGGGAACCGGGACAACTCCTACGAG. This sequence encodes CAWSVGNRDNSYE. The whole CDR3 sequence reads CAWSVGNRDNSYEQYF.